These 7 T cell receptor beta chains were sequenced from one sample in a study of T cell responses to AZD1222 COVID-19 vaccine. TCRdb's table, derived via immunoSEQ multiplex PCR, lists solely in-frame clones and lacks some. The sample yields about 92,000 clones, almost 90% seen once. The sample in question was peripheral blood, obtained on day 0 of AZD1222 vaccination. The receptors come from an adult in good health.

The chain recombines TRBV6-5 with TRBJ2-1, with a possible D match to TRBD1 (5 bases). The CDR3 is 13 amino acids. The ends were cut back, 2 bases at V and 6 bases at J, with 8 bases in the middle. CDR1 and CDR2 from the germline V gene are MNHEY and SVGAGI. CDR3 sequence (DNA): TGTGCCAGCAGTTACGGCAGGGCCAATGAGCAGTTCTTC. Translated: CASSYGRANEQFF.

V is TRBV21-1 and J is TRBJ2-4; the table's D gene call, TRBD1, was not cross checked with the DNA. TRBV21-1 corresponds to a pseudogene. This CDR3 has 17 amino acids. CDR3 sequence reads: CASSSRWGRRAKNIQYF. The CDR3 DNA reads as TGTGCCAGCAGCAGCCGTTGGGGGCGCAGGGCCAAAAACATTCAGTACTTC.

The rearrangement joins TRBV7-3 to TRBJ2-6; unclear D gene. Deletions cut 0 bases from V and 4 bases from J, with 7 bases between. The V gene's germline CDR1 is SGHTA and CDR2 FQGTGA. The CDR3 has 15 residues. The DNA for the CDR3 is TGTGCCAGCAGCTTAACGGATACGGGGGCCAACGTCCTGACTTTC. Translated, it gives CASSLTDTGANVLTF.

V and J are TRBV4-2 and TRBJ2-5; D gene uncertain. V was trimmed by 1 base and J by 4 bases, leaving 10 bases between them. The CDR3 is 14 residues long. Germline lookup yields CDR1 LGHNA and CDR2 YNFKEQ. The CDR3 DNA follows: TGTGCCAGCAGCCAAGCAACCCTTATAGAGACCCAGTACTTC. Translated: CASSQATLIETQYF.

This clone was recorded once. This chain links TRBV5-6 with TRBJ1-1, with TRBD1 as a possible D gene (5 bases). V was pared by 0 bases and J by 8 bases, with 11 bases between. Per the germline V gene, CDR1 is SGHDT and CDR2 is YYEEEE. The CDR3 is 13 residues long. This CDR3 is CASSLAGRGEAFF. DNA of the CDR3: TGTGCCAGCAGCTTGGCCGGGCGGGGGGAAGCTTTCTTT. Combining the CDR3 with reference TRBV5-6 and TRBJ1-1 gives the whole variable domain DAGVTQSPTHLIKTRGQQVTLRCSPKSGHDTVSWYQQALGQGPQFIFQYYEEEERQRGNFPDRFSGHQFPNYSSELNVNALLLGDSALYLCASSLAGRGEAFFGQGTRLTVV.

This clone was seen a handful of times. The chain recombines TRBV7-3 with TRBJ2-1; a possible D gene is TRBD1 (6 bases). V lost 4 bases to trimming and J lost 5 bases, with 21 bases between them. The CDR3 length is 17 residues. CDR1 and CDR2 from the germline V gene are SGHTA and FQGTGA. In DNA, the CDR3 is TGTGCCAGCAGCTCCAGTCAGGGGCTAGGGCCTAACAATGAGCAGTTCTTC. Translating gives CASSSSQGLGPNNEQFF.

V gene TRBV10-3 combines with J gene TRBJ2-1; 13 bases fit TRBD2. The V and J ends lost 6 bases and 5 bases, in that order; junction bases with no gene match: 10. This CDR3 has 17 residues. Germline CDR1 ENHRY, CDR2 SYGVKD. The CDR3 sequence: CAIRVTGLAGDHNEQFF. The CDR3 DNA reads TGTGCCATCAGGGTAACCGGACTAGCGGGAGACCACAATGAGCAGTTCTTC.